This is a list of T cell receptor beta chains from one sample in a study of blood T cell repertoires in COVID-19. Repertoires were generated with immunoSEQ multiplex PCR, while TCRdb's copy carries only in-frame clones and drops some. This table has about 230,000 clones, roughly 90% appearing once. The sample consisted of PBMCs or T cells enriched from blood (not recorded which). These receptors originate from a woman in her thirties with acute COVID-19. The CDR3 runs from the conserved cysteine through the conserved F or W. Some rows have no size entry. The others give once, few or many, or a class for an expanded clone.

-,TRBV27,TRBJ2-2,CASSATENTGELFF
-,TRBV7-6,TRBJ2-2,CASSLQLPTTGELFF
-,TRBV27,TRBJ2-7,CASSHGGTSGGGRYEQYF
once,TRBV2,TRBJ1-2,CASSPAGGRVYGYTF
once,TRBV5-4,TRBJ2-1,CASRGSSYNEQFF
-,TRBV7-9,TRBJ2-7,CASSTSGTGGREQYF
-,TRBV7-2,TRBJ2-2,CASSYPSQGGPGELFF
-,TRBV5-1,TRBJ2-3,CASSLGGGNTDTQYF
once,TRBV5-1,TRBJ2-7,CASSLAPGGDREQYF
-,TRBV6-5,TRBJ2-2,CASSYGTGSNTGELFF
-,TRBV19,TRBJ2-2,CASRATAPNTGELFF
-,TRBV5-1,TRBJ1-2,CASRPGTGGGYGYTF
-,TRBV2,TRBJ2-7,CASSGDRTSYEQYF
-,TRBV9,TRBJ2-2,CASSVVLGELFF
-,TRBV10-3,TRBJ2-2,CAISRSPEGGELFF
-,TRBV9,TRBJ2-4,CASSVTGGKNIQYF
-,TRBV30,TRBJ1-5,CAWSVQENQPQHF
-,TRBV25-1,TRBJ1-1,CASSDPLGGVHEAFF
-,TRBV13,TRBJ2-1,CASSLGTRVGSNEQFF
-,TRBV5-1,TRBJ1-4,CASSATEISEKLFF
-,TRBV6-1,TRBJ2-3,CASSDPLEPAIINRDTQYF
-,TRBV6-1,TRBJ1-2,CASSEVKGLYGYTF
-,TRBV9,TRBJ1-3,CASSAGQLDSGNTIYF
-,TRBV30,TRBJ1-1,CALHISKAFF